This T cell receptor beta chain was documented in a study of Tregs in tolerant kidney transplant recipients. Study-wide findings and caveats: No direct test of biological reproducibility was done here. In tolerant patients, donor-specific Tregs outgrew total Tregs, suggesting antigen-driven expansion.

The assay was immunoSEQ multiplex PCR, and TCRdb's table has in-frame clones only and misses some. The table lists tens of thousands of clones, with 0.75% to 0.95% in the top ten. Thawed PBMCs were FACS-sorted into unstimulated CD4+CD25+CD127- regulatory T cells, CD4+CD25- non-regulatory cells, CD4 and CD8 cells. CDR1 is MNHNS, CDR2 SASEGT, per germline. This CDR3 is 17 amino acids long. V lost 1 base and J 3 bases, leaving 19 bases between the germline ends. Details on this clone: Its antigen is not identified. The read stops 3 residues short of the end of the CDR3; the missing end is completed from the germline J gene.

This rearrangement joins TRBV6-1 to TRBJ2-7; tentative D call: TRBD1 (6 bases). This specimen was CD4+ T cells from blood, taken before the transplant. This TCR derives from a human donor who received a combined kidney and bone marrow transplant. The part of the CDR3 DNA that was read is TGTGCCAGCAGTGAAGGCCCTTCAGGGGCTGGTGGCTACGAG. It encodes CASSEGPSGAGGYE. The full CDR3 is CASSEGPSGAGGYEQYF.